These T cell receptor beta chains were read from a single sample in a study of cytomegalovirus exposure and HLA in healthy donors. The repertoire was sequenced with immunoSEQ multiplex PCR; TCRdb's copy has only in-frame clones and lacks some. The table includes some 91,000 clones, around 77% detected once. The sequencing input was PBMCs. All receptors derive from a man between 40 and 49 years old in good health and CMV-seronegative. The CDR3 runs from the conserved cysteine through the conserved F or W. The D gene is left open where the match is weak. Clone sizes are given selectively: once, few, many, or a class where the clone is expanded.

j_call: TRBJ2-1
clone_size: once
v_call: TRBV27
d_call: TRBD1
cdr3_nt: TGTGCCAGCACGGGACAGGGGCTCCCCTACAATGAGCAGTTCTTC
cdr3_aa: CASTGQGLPYNEQFF

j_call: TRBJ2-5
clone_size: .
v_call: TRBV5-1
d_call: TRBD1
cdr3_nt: TGCGCCAGCAGCATGACAGGGCGAGAGACCCAGTACTTC
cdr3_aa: CASSMTGRETQYF

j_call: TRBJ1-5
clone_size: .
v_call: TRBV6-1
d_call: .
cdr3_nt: TGTGCCAGCAGTGAACGGGGGGCAGGTCAGCCCCAGCATTTT
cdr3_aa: CASSERGAGQPQHF

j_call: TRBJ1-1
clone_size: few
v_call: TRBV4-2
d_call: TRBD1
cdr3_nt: TGTGCCAGCAGCCAAGATAACGGTGACAGGGGGCGTCAGGGGAACACTGAAGCTTTCTTT
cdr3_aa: CASSQDNGDRGRQGNTEAFF

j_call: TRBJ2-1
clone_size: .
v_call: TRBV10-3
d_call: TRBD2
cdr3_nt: TGTGCCGTTCAGACTAGCGGCTCCTACAATGAGCAGTTCTTC
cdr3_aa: CAVQTSGSYNEQFF

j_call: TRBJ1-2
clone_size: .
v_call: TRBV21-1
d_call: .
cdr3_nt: TGTGCCAGCAGCAAAGTTCAGGATCACGACTATGGCTACACCTTC
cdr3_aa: CASSKVQDHDYGYTF

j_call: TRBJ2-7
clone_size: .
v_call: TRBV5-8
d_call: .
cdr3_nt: TGTGCCAGCAGCTTGGTTCCCAGCGCACCGTCCTACGAGCAGTACTTC
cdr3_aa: CASSLVPSAPSYEQYF

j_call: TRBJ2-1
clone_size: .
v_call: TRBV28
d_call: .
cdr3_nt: TGTGCCAGCAGTTTATCCGGGGGGCCTTACAATGAGCAGTTCTTC
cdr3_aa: CASSLSGGPYNEQFF

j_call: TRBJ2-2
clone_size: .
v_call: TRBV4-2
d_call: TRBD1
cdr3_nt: TGTGCCAGCAGCCATGGGCAGGGGGCGGACGGGGAGCTGTTTTTT
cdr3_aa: CASSHGQGADGELFF

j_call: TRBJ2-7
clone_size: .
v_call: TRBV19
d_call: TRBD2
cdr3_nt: TGTGCCAGTAGTATAGGGGAGGGAGCCTACGAGCAGTACTTC
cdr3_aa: CASSIGEGAYEQYF

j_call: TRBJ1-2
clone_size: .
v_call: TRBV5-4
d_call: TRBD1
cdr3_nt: TGTGCCAGCAGCTTGGACAGGGGGTATGGCTACACCTTC
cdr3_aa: CASSLDRGYGYTF

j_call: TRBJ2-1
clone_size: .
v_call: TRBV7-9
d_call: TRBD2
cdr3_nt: TGTGCCAGCAGCTTGGCGGGAGAGTGGAATGAGCAGTTCTTC
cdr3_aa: CASSLAGEWNEQFF

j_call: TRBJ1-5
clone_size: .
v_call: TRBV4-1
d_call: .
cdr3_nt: TGCGCCAGCAGCCAAGATGGAGACCGGGGAAGGCGGGCGCCCCAGCATTTT
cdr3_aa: CASSQDGDRGRRAPQHF

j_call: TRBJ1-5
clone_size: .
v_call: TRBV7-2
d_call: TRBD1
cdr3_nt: TGTGCCAGCAGCCGACGGGAGGGACAGGGGAATCAGCCCCAGCATTTT
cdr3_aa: CASSRREGQGNQPQHF

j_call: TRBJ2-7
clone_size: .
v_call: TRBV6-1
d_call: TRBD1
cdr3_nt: TGTGCCAGCAGGCTAGACAGGGTGTTAGGCTTC
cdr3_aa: CASRLDRVLGF

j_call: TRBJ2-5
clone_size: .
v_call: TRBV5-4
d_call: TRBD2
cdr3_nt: TGTGCCAGCTCATTACGGGGACTAGCGGGGGAAGAGACCCAGTACTTC
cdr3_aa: CASSLRGLAGEETQYF

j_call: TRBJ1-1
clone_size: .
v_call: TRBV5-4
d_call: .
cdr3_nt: TGTGCCAGCAGCTTGTTCTCTGAAGCTTTCTTT
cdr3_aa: CASSLFSEAFF

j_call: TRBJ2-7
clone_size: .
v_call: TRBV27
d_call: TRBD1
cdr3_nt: TGTGCCAGCAGCGGACAGGGCCCCCACGAGCAGTACTTC
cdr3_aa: CASSGQGPHEQYF

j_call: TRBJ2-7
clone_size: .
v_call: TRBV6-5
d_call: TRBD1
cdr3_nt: TGTGCCAGCAGTTACTCGTTAGACAGGGACCACGAGCAGTACTTC
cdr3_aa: CASSYSLDRDHEQYF

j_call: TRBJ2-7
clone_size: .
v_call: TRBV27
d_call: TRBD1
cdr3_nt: TGTGCCAGCAGTTCGTGGGACAGGGGCTCCTACGAGCAGTACTTC
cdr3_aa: CASSSWDRGSYEQYF

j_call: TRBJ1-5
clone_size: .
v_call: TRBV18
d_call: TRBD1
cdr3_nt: TGTGCCAGCTCATTCGGACAGGGGAGCAATCAGCCCCAGCATTTT
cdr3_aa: CASSFGQGSNQPQHF

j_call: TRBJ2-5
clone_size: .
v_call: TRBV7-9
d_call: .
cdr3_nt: TGTGCCAGCAGCTCACAGACAGTCGGAGAGACCCAGTACTTC
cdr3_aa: CASSSQTVGETQYF

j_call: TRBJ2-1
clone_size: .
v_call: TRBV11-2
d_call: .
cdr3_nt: TGTGCCAGCAGCTTAGTTATGAATGAGCAGTTCTTC
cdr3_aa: CASSLVMNEQFF

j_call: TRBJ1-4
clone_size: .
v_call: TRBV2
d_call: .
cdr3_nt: TGTGCCAGCAGGGCAGGGTCAACTAATGAAAAACTGTTTTTT
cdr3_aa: CASRAGSTNEKLFF

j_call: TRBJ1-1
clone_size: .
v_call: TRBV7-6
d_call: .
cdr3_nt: TGTGCCAGCAGCCCCCGCACAGGGAACACTGAAGCTTTCTTT
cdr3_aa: CASSPRTGNTEAFF